One and the same sample provided the 25 T cell receptor beta chains below, sequenced in a study of T cell repertoires in cytomegalovirus infection. Each CDR3 protein is one row after TCRdb ran MiXCR on the reads. The data hold roughly 600,000 distinct CDR3 sequences, with about 24% observed a single time. Sequencing input: CD8+ T cells from PBMCs. The receptor source for this set is a human donor in good health (CMV status not recorded). Some clones in this sample may be carry-over from other donors' samples.

The gene calls are TRBV27 and TRBJ2-7; D not certain. The V gene's germline CDR1 is MNHEY and CDR2 SMNVEV (reference sequence). CDR3 length: 13 residues. V lost 4 bases and J lost 3, with 10 bases in between. The CDR3 nucleotides read TGTGCCAGCAGTTACGGGCCTTACTACGAGCAGTACGTC. Protein sequence: CASSYGPYYEQYV.

The chain is built from TRBV7-9 and TRBJ2-5; TRBD1 agrees at 9 bases. Germline CDR1 and CDR2: SEHNR and FQNEAQ (reference sequence). V shed 8 bases, J shed 1 base, and the junction held 5 bases outside the gene matches. The CDR3 contains 14 residues. This chain's CDR3 is CASQDRGIQETQYF. CDR3 coding DNA: TGTGCCAGCCAGGACAGGGGTATCCAAGAGACCCAGTACTTC. Full variable domain (remainder filled in from reference TRBV7-9 and TRBJ2-5): DTGVSQNPRHKITKRGQNVTFRCDPISEHNRLYWYRQTLGQGPEFLTYFQNEAQLEKSRLLSDRFSAERPKGSFSTLEIQRTEQGDSAMYLCASQDRGIQETQYFGPGTRLLVL.

The chain employs TRBV10-3 and TRBJ2-1; 15 bases fit TRBD2. This CDR3 is built from 14 residues. CDR1 ENHRY and CDR2 SYGVKD come from the germline V gene. V shed 10 bases and J 4 bases; nucleotides not matched to a gene: 2. The CDR3 sequence is CASGTSGGYNEQFF. The CDR3 DNA reads TGTGCCAGCGGGACTAGCGGGGGGTACAATGAGCAGTTCTTC.

This clonotype was seen more than once but under ten times. The V gene is TRBV6-2 or TRBV6-3, the J gene TRBJ2-7, with D tentatively TRBD2 (5 bases). V was shortened by 0 bases and J by 6 bases, with 12 bases between the two germline ends. Germline values: CDR1 MNHEY, CDR2 SVGEGT. There are 14 residues in the CDR3. CDR3 in amino acids: CASSYSRVSGEQYV. The CDR3 bases are TGTGCCAGCAGTTACTCGAGGGTTTCGGGCGAGCAGTACGTC.

This chain links TRBV10-3 with TRBJ2-1; D might be TRBD2 (5 bases). V dropped 3 bases and J dropped 14 bases, with 17 bases sitting between them. The CDR3 length is 13 residues. In germline, CDR1 is ENHRY, CDR2 SYGVKD. The CDR3 nucleotides read TGTGCCATCAGTGATTCGAGGGCCCAAGGGAAGTTCTTC. Residues: CAISDSRAQGKFF.

This clonotype was seen only a few times. Here the CDR3 reads CASSPPAGTTGELFF. The CDR3 DNA follows: TGTGCCAGTAGTCCTCCTGCAGGGACAACCGGGGAGCTGTTTTTT. This chain connects TRBV19 to TRBJ2-2; D may be TRBD1 (6 bases). Germline V gene lookup returns CDR1 LNHDA and CDR2 SQIVND (reference sequence). The V and J ends lost 5 bases and 5 bases respectively, with 15 bases between them. The CDR3 spans 15 residues.

Details on this clonotype: A read error may explain this, as a much larger clone is one base away. The chain combines TRBV7-6 with TRBJ2-1; 8 bases are shared with TRBD1. The CDR3 has 14 amino acids. The V gene's germline CDR1 is SGHVS and CDR2 FNYEAQ. The CDR3, as DNA: TGTGCCAGCAGCTCCTGGACAGGGAACAATGAGCGGTTCTTC. It codes for CASSSWTGNNERFF.

This clonotype was recorded many times. V usage is TRBV7-8 and J usage is TRBJ1-4, with D unresolved. The CDR3 totals 16 residues. Trimming removed 1 base from V and 3 bases from J, with 12 bases in between. Germline CDR1 reads SGHVS; CDR2 reads FQNEAQ. CDR3 nucleotides: TGTGCCAGCAGCTTAGGCCCCATAGGTCCTAATGAAAAACTGTTTTTT. It yields the protein CASSLGPIGPNEKLFF.

The V gene is TRBV20-1, the J gene TRBJ1-1, with TRBD1 matching over 7 bases. CDR1 is DFQATT and CDR2 is SNEGSKA in the germline V gene (reference sequence). The CDR3 runs to 15 residues. V gave up 6 bases and J gave up 5 bases; unmatched junction bases: 15. CDR3: CSATDRVLKGTEAFF. In DNA form, the CDR3 reads TGCAGTGCAACCGACAGGGTACTAAAGGGAACTGAAGCTTTCTTT.

This sequence joins TRBV12-3 or TRBV12-4 and TRBJ1-1; TRBD1 might be the D (6 bases). The CDR3 has 12 residues. Trimming left V 7 bases short and J 6 bases short, with 12 bases between. The CDR3 loop is CASNTGTPEAFF. In DNA form, the CDR3 reads TGTGCCAGCAACACAGGGACCCCTGAAGCTTTCTTT.

There are a few counts of this clonotype. The chain has TRBV10-3 and TRBJ2-1; D is possibly TRBD2 (7 bases). The CDR3 is made up of 16 amino acids. Germline V CDR1 and CDR2: ENHRY, SYGVKD. Trimming removed 0 bases from V and 7 bases from J, with 16 bases in between. The CDR3 region has the DNA TGTGCCATCAGTGAGTCGAGGGGGAGGGACGAAAATGAGCAGTTCTTC. Amino acids: CAISESRGRDENEQFF.

A few counts support this clonotype. The CDR3 protein is CSATTHEQFF. CDR3 in DNA: TGCAGTGCCACTACCCATGAGCAGTTCTTC. V gene TRBV20-1 combines with J gene TRBJ2-1; D is uncertain. The CDR3 runs to 10 residues. V lost 6 bases, J lost 8 bases, and 8 bases lay in between. Germline CDR1 and CDR2: DFQATT and SNEGSKA (reference sequence).

There are many counts of this clonotype. The junction does not match germline at one end; this may be a read error. J is TRBJ2-3 and V is TRBV7-2, with a possible D match to TRBD2 (5 bases). This CDR3 is built from 10 residues. CDR1 SGHTA and CDR2 FQGNSA come from the germline V gene. Here the CDR3 DNA reads TGTGCCAGCAGCATTCCTGTCGAGGGTTTT. It is translated as CASSIPVEGF.

This sequence joins TRBV28 and TRBJ2-7; 7 bases fit TRBD1. The V and J ends lost 6 bases and 0 bases, in that order; junction bases with no gene match: 8. Germline V gives CDR1 MDHEN, CDR2 SYDVKM. The CDR3 loop spans 15 amino acids. The CDR3 sequence is CASSPDRESSYEQYV. The CDR3 coding sequence is TGTGCCAGCAGCCCCGACAGGGAGAGCTCCTACGAGCAGTACGTC.

This rearrangement joins TRBV28 to TRBJ2-1, with 10 bases fitting TRBD2. This CDR3 comprises 16 residues. Unmatched junction bases numbered 8, after V lost 3 bases and J lost 6 bases. Germline V gene lookup returns CDR1 MDHEN and CDR2 SYDVKM. CDR3 bases: TGTGCCAGCAGTTTGGGTCTAGCGGGGGTAACCAATGAGCAGTTCTTC. It yields the protein CASSLGLAGVTNEQFF.

The chain is built from TRBV6-6 and TRBJ2-3; 7 bases are a match to TRBD2. Germline V gene data show CDR1 as MNHNY and CDR2 as SVGAGI (reference sequence). J lost 6 bases, V lost 5 bases, and 11 bases had no gene match. This CDR3 comprises 15 residues. CDR3 sequence reads: CASSQLAEPLDTQYF. The CDR3 region has the DNA TGTGCCAGCAGTCAGCTAGCGGAGCCTTTGGATACGCAGTATTTT.

The rearrangement joins TRBV29-1 to TRBJ1-1; tentatively, D is TRBD1 (5 bases). Germline V gene sequence: CDR1 SQVTM, CDR2 ANQGSEA. CDR3 length: 12 residues. Trimming took off 6 bases at V and 7 bases at J, with 15 bases between the two ends. Written as DNA, the CDR3 is TGCAGCGTGCCGGGGCCCGGCCTTGAAGCTTTCTTT. It encodes CSVPGPGLEAFF.

The rearrangement uses TRBV5-1 and TRBJ2-3, with 11 positions matching TRBD2. The germline V gene encodes CDR1 SGHRS and CDR2 YFSETQ. This CDR3 is built from 16 residues. After removal of 3 bases from V and 2 bases from J, the junction contained 5 bases not matched to a gene. The CDR3, as DNA: TGCGCCAGCAGCTCCCAACTAGCGGGGGACACAGATACGCAGTATTTT. This gives the protein CASSSQLAGDTDTQYF.

This clonotype was counted between two and nine times. The V gene is TRBV20-1, the J gene TRBJ2-1, with D possibly matching TRBD2 (5 bases). The length of the CDR3 is 12 residues. Per germline, CDR1 DFQATT and CDR2 SNEGSKA (reference sequence). Trimming pared 4 bases from V and 5 bases from J, leaving 9 bases between. CDR3 region: CSAIGENNEQFF. CDR3 nucleotides: TGCAGTGCTATCGGGGAAAACAATGAGCAGTTCTTC.

The rearrangement uses TRBV9 and TRBJ1-1; D gene ambiguous. V was shortened by 0 bases and J by 2 bases, with 11 bases between the two germline ends. This CDR3 region has 15 residues. Germline assignment: CDR1 SGDLS and CDR2 YYNGEE. This CDR3 reads CASSVASHSNTEAFF. The CDR3 nucleotides read TGTGCCAGCAGCGTAGCTAGCCACAGTAACACTGAAGCTTTCTTT.

This clonotype was picked up many times. The chain has TRBV28 and TRBJ2-5; tentative D call: TRBD1 (6 bases). Germline CDR1 MDHEN, CDR2 SYDVKM. V was pared by 4 bases and J by 5 bases, with 20 bases between. The CDR3 length is 16 residues. The CDR3 region is CASSSYPGHWLETQYF. The CDR3 nucleotides are TGTGCCAGCAGTTCGTACCCGGGACATTGGTTGGAGACCCAGTACTTC. Using reference TRBV28 and TRBJ2-5 for the parts outside the CDR3, the full variable domain is DVKVTQSSRYLVKRTGEKVFLECVQDMDHENMFWYRQDPGLGLRLIYFSYDVKMKEKGDIPEGYSVSREKKERFSLILESASTNQTSMYLCASSSYPGHWLETQYFGPGTRLLVL.

This clonotype has a count of ten or more. The chain links TRBV12-5 to TRBJ2-7, with a weak D call TRBD2 (5 bases). Germline assignment: CDR1 LGHNT and CDR2 FRNRAP. V was cut by 5 bases and J by 7 bases, with 12 bases left in between. The CDR3 runs to 12 residues. This chain's CDR3 is CASGPQPGEQYV. The CDR3 DNA follows: TGTGCTAGTGGTCCCCAGCCGGGGGAGCAGTACGTC.

The sample holds many counts of this clonotype. The V and J genes are TRBV6-6 and TRBJ1-5; the D is unclear. Trimming removed 0 bases at V and 0 bases at J, with 12 bases between. The germline V gene encodes CDR1 MNHNY and CDR2 SVGAGI (reference sequence). This CDR3 spans 17 amino acids. CDR3 sequence: CASSYSSRLYSNQPQHF. CDR3 nucleotides: TGTGCCAGCAGTTACTCGAGCAGACTTTATAGCAATCAGCCCCAGCATTTT.

This clonotype has ten or more counts. The V call is TRBV7-9, the J call TRBJ1-2, with a weak D call TRBD1 (5 bases). This CDR3 is 11 amino acids long. The V end lost 8 bases, the J end lost 4 bases, and 8 bases lay between the germline ends. CDR1 and CDR2 (germline): SEHNR, FQNEAQ (reference sequence). The CDR3 DNA reads TGTGCCAGCTCCGGGGCCTATGGCTACACCTTC. Encoded protein: CASSGAYGYTF.

This chain uses TRBV27 with TRBJ2-7, with D possibly TRBD2 on 6 matching bases. The CDR3 totals 16 residues. Germline V gives CDR1 MNHEY, CDR2 SMNVEV (reference sequence). The V and J ends lost 7 bases and 4 bases respectively, with 23 bases between them. CDR3 in amino acids: CASTLSGGAPLYEQYF. DNA for the CDR3: TGTGCCAGCACTCTAAGTGGCGGGGCCCCCCTATACGAGCAGTACTTC.